Given below is one T cell receptor beta chain in context. The antigen this receptor binds is unknown. There are no base qualities to consult, and no much larger clone falls within one base. To prepare the library, the immunoSEQ multiplex PCR assay was applied. A mixture of 60 forward primers for TCR Vbeta segments and 13 reverse primers for TCR Jbeta segments was used in the multiplex PCR. The CDR3 region of rearranged TCR beta genes was amplified from genomic DNA with a multiplex PCR assay. The amplified TCR beta libraries were sequenced on the Illumina HiSeq System as 87-base-pair reads. The study's processing was this. A later analysis tallied about 77 million unique TCR beta chains across the 666 repertoires, and around 10 million of those chains were shared by two or more donors. Raw reads were error-corrected and collapsed into unique sequences with a nearest-neighbor algorithm that merged closely related sequences to remove PCR and sequencing errors. Alignment of CDR3 sequences to IMGT reference sequences was used to assign V, D and J gene segments. For a sequence to be retained, a match of at least six nucleotides was required to both a V gene segment and a J gene segment. A rearrangement was called productive if the CDR3 had no stop codons and remained in frame with V and J, and every other rearrangement was called non-productive. CDR3 was defined by IMGT convention, running from the second conserved V-encoded cysteine to the conserved J-encoded phenylalanine. The earlier analysis of about 640 of the donors excluded any sequence lacking an unambiguous match to a single V gene segment. An earlier analysis of approximately 590 of the donors called V segments functional above 56.7% productive rearrangements and segregating when the between-donor standard deviation exceeded 5%. A statistical classification framework was built for diagnosing cytomegalovirus status from the catalog of TCR beta chain sequences. In a later analysis, V and J genes were assigned by comparing TCR nucleotide sequences against IMGT/GENE-DB human TR gene sequences. Using the TCRdist pipeline, a later analysis assigned CDR3 sequences along with most-parsimonious VDJ recombination scenarios. In a later analysis, each TCR beta chain was defined by its CDR3 amino acid sequence together with its V-gene family, and reads lacking a unique V-gene family were excluded. As a way to deal with suspected cross-contamination and a sequencing artifact, a later analysis dropped hundreds of nucleotide sequences that were highly shared and had low generation probability. A later analysis calculated a clonal expansion index for each public chain from normalized within-repertoire ranks of inferred template counts. Generation probabilities in a later analysis came from a VDJ recombination model fitted to out-of-frame rearrangements, and those results were checked against IGoR. Hypergeometric tests were used in a later analysis to score TCR-TCR, TCR-HLA and TCR-CMV co-occurrence, with a repertoire-size bias correction applied to the TCR pairs. False discovery rates were estimated in a later analysis by permuting HLA or CMV assignments 20 times. A later analysis grouped co-occurring TCRs with DBSCAN, adding TCRdist sequence similarity when clustering within HLA-allele-positive subsets. Co-occurrence clustering excluded repertoires with fewer than 30,000 or more than 120,000 public chains, plus five with anomalous nucleotide sharing. TCRdb provides this immuneACCESS table in a form limited to in-frame rearrangements. Some clones are lacking; in checked studies, under half of them reflect an unresolved V gene, and why the rest are absent is not known. V and J calls and clone size are copied from that table; D and trimming were computed from the DNA. Across this sample there are some 200,000 clones, with roughly 80% seen only once. The ten most abundant clones make up around 4% of the sample.

The CDR3 sequence holds 16 residues, the cysteine and phenylalanine included. Left in the record is the CDR3 DNA by itself, 48 bases read in frame from the first base. Here V drops 2 bases and J drops 4 bases, and the junction holds 7 bases not matched to any gene. Reading the germline V gene gives CDR1 SGHDN and CDR2 FVKESK. The record originates from a study of cytomegalovirus exposure and HLA in healthy donors (dated by TCRdb to the late 2010s). Describing the broader study: In an earlier analysis of under 750 of the donors, 276 Gb of sequence data and roughly 100 million unique TCR beta sequences from about 180 million T cells were reported. An early release that covered approximately 600 HLA-typed donors contained around 300 gigabases of sequencing data and approximately 85 million unique TCR sequences. Of the 350 to 400 genotyped donors, approximately 83% fell in the genetic ancestry cluster associated with self-reported Caucasian donors. The study aimed to test whether cataloging public T cell receptors could reveal signatures of past pathogen exposure. Using immunosequencing, the study profiled T cell repertoires from some 670 subjects and related those repertoires to cytomegalovirus serostatus. Besides the first cohort of around 700 subjects, a separate validation cohort made up of roughly 120 different subjects was used. High-throughput TCR immunosequencing, statistical association of individual TCRs with disease status, and machine learning were combined to predict cytomegalovirus infection status. A later analysis re-analyzed previously published TCR beta repertoires from about 600 donors and added high-resolution HLA genotyping to study TCR occurrence patterns. In the later analysis, no new phenotypic data were used to find candidate immune exposures; instead, reliance was placed on TCR beta sequences and their occurrence across donors. In an earlier analysis of around 540 of the donors, high-throughput TCR beta sequencing was used to judge whether each TCR beta V gene segment behaved as functional or pseudogenic. Donor age, sex, ethnicity and CMV serostatus were collected together with the repertoire data. A later genetic analysis took genome-wide SNP genotypes for about 55% of the 666 donors and used that subset as a discovery cohort. Every discovery cohort repertoire had been produced on one sequencing platform. HLA typing included class I and class II loci at four-digit resolution. Typing coverage differed by locus: A, B, C, DRB1 and DQB1 were typed in roughly 620-630 donors, DQA1 in 522, DPA1 in over 600, and DPB1 in just under 480. About 5 DR-DQ haplotypes were handled as single units for association and clustering, since linkage in the cohort was strong. Across about 380 genotyped donors of the cohort, an average of roughly 250,000 unique TCR beta nucleotide sequences per donor were sequenced, and approximately 17% of those sequences were non-productive. The full study reports these points: A total of 150 to 200 TCR beta chains were listed by the study as associated with cytomegalovirus. HLA typing was unavailable for some donors at each locus, so association tests used only the typed subset. A later analysis found that most CMV-associated TCR beta chains appeared HLA-restricted, with HLA associations seemingly driven largely by CMV exposure. Some IMGT-functional V segments, including TRBV6-2 and TRBV6-3, could not be told apart with the 87-base-pair reads, so those segments were excluded. A later genetic analysis associated a missense DCLRE1C variant with V-gene and J-gene trimming of TCR beta chains, and an independent cohort replicated the association. Most TCR sequences were seen in very few donors, while some public TCRs were found in many individuals. A later analysis reported that several top co-occurrence clusters appeared linked to parvovirus B19, influenza, CMV and Epstein-Barr virus. In this cohort, only TCR beta chains were sequenced, and detectable features were limited by the absence of alpha or paired-chain data. According to a later analysis, TCR association rates differed among HLA loci, with DRB1 alleles showing the most associated TCRs and HLA-C alleles showing the fewest. Presence/absence analyses assumed roughly uniform sequencing depth across donors, an assumption that may not hold. Linkage disequilibrium might explain the correlated functional status among segregating V segments, but an unknown experimental factor could not be ruled out. It was suggested by the authors that the approach could potentially be generalized to other disease states and immunological phenotypes. The sequencing pipeline was judged likely to have produced a cluster of highly shared sequence variants as a technical artifact. In a later analysis, HLA-associated TCR beta chains were found to be more clonally expanded and to have lower generation probabilities than equally common non-associated chains. An earlier analysis of around 500 of the donors showed that most TCR beta V segments appeared in productive rearrangements either about 87% or about 30% of the time, which broadly matched IMGT annotations. Because counts were too low, some 16 rarely observed V segments, including chromosome 9 orphons, were excluded from the earlier analysis of some 540 of the donors. At a false discovery rate of 0.05, a later analysis linked under 20,000 TCR beta sequences to specific HLA alleles. A further reported finding was that TCR beta sequences accurately predicted the HLA-A and HLA-B alleles for most subjects in the first cohort. Three of the identified cytomegalovirus-associated TCR beta chains were confirmed in vitro to be specific for cytomegalovirus antigens. When HLA alleles, especially DR and DQ, strongly co-occurred, attributing TCR associations to individual alleles was difficult. CMV serostatus was the only immune exposure information available for the cohort. The classifier was reported to diagnose cytomegalovirus status with high specificity and sensitivity in both the original cohort and the validation cohort. According to a later genetic analysis, donors in an Asian-associated ancestry cluster had fewer N-insertions in productive TCRs than the roughly 670-donor mean.

In total, approximately 700 healthy bone marrow donors made up the cohort. All cohort members were sampled while nominally healthy, although unrecorded immune exposures were likely present. The donor was CMV seronegative and belonged to the group of around 400 seronegative cohort members. Every donor gave a peripheral blood sample, and the peripheral blood mononuclear cells from that sample were used for TCR beta sequencing. Genomic DNA extraction from the blood cell samples was performed with the Qiagen DNeasy Blood Extraction Kit. The receptor was derived from a man aged 50-60 years in good health and CMV-seronegative. The chain is encoded by TRBV14 joined to TRBJ2-1, and TRBD1 aligns with 8 junction nucleotides. The sequenced sample was PBMCs. The DNA sequence is given as TGTGCCAGCAGCCAACGCCGGACAGGGCTTTACAATGAGCAGTTCTTC. Its coded protein is CASSQRRTGLYNEQFF.